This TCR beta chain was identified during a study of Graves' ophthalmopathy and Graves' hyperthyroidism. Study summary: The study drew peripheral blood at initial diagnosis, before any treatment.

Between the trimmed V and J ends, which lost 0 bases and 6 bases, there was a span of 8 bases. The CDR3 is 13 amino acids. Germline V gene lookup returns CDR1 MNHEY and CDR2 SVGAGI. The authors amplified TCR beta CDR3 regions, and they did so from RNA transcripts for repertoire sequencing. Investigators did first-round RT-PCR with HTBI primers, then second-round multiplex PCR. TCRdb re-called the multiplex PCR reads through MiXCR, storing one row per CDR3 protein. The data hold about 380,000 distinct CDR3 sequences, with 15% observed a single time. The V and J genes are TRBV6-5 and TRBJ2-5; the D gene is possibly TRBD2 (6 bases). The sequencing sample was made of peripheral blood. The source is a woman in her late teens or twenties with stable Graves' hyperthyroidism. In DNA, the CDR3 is TGTGCCAGCAGTTACTCCGGGGGACAGACCCAGTACTTC. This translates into CASSYSGGQTQYF.